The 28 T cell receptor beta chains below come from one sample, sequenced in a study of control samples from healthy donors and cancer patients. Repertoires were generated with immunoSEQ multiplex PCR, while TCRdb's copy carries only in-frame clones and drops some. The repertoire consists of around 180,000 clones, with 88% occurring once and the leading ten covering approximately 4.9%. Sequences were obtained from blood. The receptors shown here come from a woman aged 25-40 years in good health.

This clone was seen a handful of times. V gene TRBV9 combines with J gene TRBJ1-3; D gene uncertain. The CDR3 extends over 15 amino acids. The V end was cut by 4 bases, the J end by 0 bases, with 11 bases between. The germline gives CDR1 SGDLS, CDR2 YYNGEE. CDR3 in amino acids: CASSLGRSSGNTIYF. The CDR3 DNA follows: TGTGCCAGCAGCCTAGGACGGAGCTCTGGAAACACCATATATTTT. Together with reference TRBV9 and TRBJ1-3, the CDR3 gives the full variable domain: DSGVTQTPKHLITATGQRVTLRCSPRSGDLSVYWYQQSLDQGLQFLIQYYNGEERAKGNILERFSAQQFPDLHSELNLSSLELGDSALYFCASSLGRSSGNTIYFGEGSWLTVV.

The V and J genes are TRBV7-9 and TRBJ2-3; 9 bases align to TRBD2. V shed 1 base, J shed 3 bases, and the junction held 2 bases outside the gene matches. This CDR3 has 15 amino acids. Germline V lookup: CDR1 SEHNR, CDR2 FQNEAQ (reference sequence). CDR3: CASSLGGRGTDTQYF. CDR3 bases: TGTGCCAGCAGCTTAGGCGGGAGGGGGACAGATACGCAGTATTTT. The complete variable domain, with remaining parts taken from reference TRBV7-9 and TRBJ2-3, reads DTGVSQNPRHKITKRGQNVTFRCDPISEHNRLYWYRQTLGQGPEFLTYFQNEAQLEKSRLLSDRFSAERPKGSFSTLEIQRTEQGDSAMYLCASSLGGRGTDTQYFGPGTRLTVL.

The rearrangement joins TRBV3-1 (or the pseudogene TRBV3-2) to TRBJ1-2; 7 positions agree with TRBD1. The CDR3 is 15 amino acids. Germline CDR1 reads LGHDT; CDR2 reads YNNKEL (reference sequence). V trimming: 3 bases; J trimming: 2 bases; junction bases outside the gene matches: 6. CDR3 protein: CASSQWDSQNYGYTF. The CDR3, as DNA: TGTGCCAGCAGCCAGTGGGACAGCCAAAACTATGGCTACACCTTC.

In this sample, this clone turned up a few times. The CDR3 DNA reads as TGTGCCAGCAGCCAAGTTTCTGGGGGGAACCTTCGAGAGACCCAGTACTTC. Protein: CASSQVSGGNLRETQYF. V is TRBV3-1 (or the pseudogene TRBV3-2) and J is TRBJ2-5; D may be TRBD2 (6 bases). Germline V gives CDR1 LGHDT, CDR2 YNNKEL (reference sequence). Trimming took 1 base from V and 4 from J, leaving 19 bases between them. The CDR3 covers 17 residues.

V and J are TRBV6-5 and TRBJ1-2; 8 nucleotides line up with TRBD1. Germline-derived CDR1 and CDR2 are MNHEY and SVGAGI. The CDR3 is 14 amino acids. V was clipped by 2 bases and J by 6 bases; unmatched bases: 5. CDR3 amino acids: CASSYRRGQDGYTF. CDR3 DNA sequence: TGTGCCAGCAGTTACCGCAGGGGGCAGGATGGCTACACCTTC.

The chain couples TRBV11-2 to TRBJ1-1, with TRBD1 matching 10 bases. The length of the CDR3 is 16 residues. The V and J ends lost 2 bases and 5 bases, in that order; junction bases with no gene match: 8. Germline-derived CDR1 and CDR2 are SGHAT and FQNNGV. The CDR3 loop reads CASSLPDGTGETEAFF. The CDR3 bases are TGTGCCAGCAGCTTACCCGATGGGACAGGGGAAACTGAAGCTTTCTTT.

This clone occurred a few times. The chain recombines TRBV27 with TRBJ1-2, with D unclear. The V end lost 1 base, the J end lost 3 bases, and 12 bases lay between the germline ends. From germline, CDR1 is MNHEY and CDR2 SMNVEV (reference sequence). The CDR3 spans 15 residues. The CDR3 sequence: CASSLLWGSDYGYTF. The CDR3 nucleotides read TGTGCCAGCAGTTTATTATGGGGATCGGACTATGGCTACACCTTC.

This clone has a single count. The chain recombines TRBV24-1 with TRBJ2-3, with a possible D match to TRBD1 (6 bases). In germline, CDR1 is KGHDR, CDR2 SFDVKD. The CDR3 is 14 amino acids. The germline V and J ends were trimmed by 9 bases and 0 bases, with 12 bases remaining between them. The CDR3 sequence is CATRAGASTDTQYF. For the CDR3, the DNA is TGTGCCACCCGCGCAGGGGCGAGCACAGATACGCAGTATTTT.

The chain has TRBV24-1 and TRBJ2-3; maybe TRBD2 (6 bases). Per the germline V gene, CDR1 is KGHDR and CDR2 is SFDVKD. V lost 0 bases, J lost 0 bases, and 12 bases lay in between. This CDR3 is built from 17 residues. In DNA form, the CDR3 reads TGTGCCACCAGTGATTTGCGTGCGGGGATTAGCACAGATACGCAGTATTTT. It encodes CATSDLRAGISTDTQYF.

For the CDR3, the DNA is TGCGCCAGAGGTTGGATCCGGGATAGCAATCAGCCCCAGCATTTT. It translates to CARGWIRDSNQPQHF. This chain connects TRBV10-1 to TRBJ1-5; D gene unclear. The CDR3 runs to 15 residues. Germline V gives CDR1 WNHNN, CDR2 SYGVQD (reference sequence). Trimming took 9 bases from V and 0 from J, leaving 15 bases between them.

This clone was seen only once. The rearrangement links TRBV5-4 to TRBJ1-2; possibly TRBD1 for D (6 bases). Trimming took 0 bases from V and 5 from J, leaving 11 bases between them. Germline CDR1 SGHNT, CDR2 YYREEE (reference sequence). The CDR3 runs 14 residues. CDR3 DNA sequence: TGTGCCAGCAGCTTGGCAGGGGCTGGTTATGGCTACACCTTC. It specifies CASSLAGAGYGYTF. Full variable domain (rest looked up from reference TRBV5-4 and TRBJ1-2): ETGVTQSPTHLIKTRGQQVTLRCSSQSGHNTVSWYQQALGQGPQFIFQYYREEENGRGNFPPRFSGLQFPNYSSELNVNALELDDSALYLCASSLAGAGYGYTFGSGTRLTVV.

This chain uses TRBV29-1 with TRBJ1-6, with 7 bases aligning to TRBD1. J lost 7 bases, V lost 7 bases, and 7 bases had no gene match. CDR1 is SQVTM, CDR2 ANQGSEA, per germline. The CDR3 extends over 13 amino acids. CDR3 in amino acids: CSARQGGNSPLHF. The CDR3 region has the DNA TGCAGCGCCCGACAGGGTGGCAATTCACCCCTCCACTTT.

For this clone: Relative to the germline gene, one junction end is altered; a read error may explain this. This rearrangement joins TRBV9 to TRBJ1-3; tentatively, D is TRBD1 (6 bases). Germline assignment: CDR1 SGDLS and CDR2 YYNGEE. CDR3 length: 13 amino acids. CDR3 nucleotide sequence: TGTGCCAGCAGCGCGAGAGGGGGAAGCACCATATATTTT. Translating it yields CASSARGGSTIYF.

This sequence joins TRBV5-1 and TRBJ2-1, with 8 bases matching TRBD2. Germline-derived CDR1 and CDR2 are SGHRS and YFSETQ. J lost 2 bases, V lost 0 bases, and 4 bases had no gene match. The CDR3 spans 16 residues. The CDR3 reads CASSLARGLAYNEQFF. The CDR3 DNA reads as TGCGCCAGCAGCTTGGCAAGGGGACTAGCCTACAATGAGCAGTTCTTC.

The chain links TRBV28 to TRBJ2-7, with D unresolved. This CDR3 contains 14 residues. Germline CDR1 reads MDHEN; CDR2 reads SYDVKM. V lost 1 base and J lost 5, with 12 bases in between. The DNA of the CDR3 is TGTGCCAGCAGTTTATTGCCCCTGGGCAACGAGCAGTACTTC. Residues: CASSLLPLGNEQYF. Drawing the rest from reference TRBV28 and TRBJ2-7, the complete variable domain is DVKVTQSSRYLVKRTGEKVFLECVQDMDHENMFWYRQDPGLGLRLIYFSYDVKMKEKGDIPEGYSVSREKKERFSLILESASTNQTSMYLCASSLLPLGNEQYFGPGTRLTVT.

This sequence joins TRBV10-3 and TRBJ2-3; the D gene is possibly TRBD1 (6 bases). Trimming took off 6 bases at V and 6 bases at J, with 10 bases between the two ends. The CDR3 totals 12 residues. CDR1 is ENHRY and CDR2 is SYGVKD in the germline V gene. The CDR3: CAIRQGRDTQYF. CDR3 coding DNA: TGTGCCATCAGACAGGGACGGGATACGCAGTATTTT.

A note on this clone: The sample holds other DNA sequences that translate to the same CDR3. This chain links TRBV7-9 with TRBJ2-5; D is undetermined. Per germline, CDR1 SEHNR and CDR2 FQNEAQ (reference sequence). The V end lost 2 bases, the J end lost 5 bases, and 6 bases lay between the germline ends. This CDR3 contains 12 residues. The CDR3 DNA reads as TGTGCCAGCAGCTTAAGTAGCGAGACCCAGTACTTC. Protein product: CASSLSSETQYF.

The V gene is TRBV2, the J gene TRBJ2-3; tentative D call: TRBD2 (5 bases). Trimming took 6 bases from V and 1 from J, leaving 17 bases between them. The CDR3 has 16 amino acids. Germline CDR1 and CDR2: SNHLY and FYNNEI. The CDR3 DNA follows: TGTGCCAGCAGCGAAACTAGTTTCCTCCGCACAGATACGCAGTATTTT. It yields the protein CASSETSFLRTDTQYF.

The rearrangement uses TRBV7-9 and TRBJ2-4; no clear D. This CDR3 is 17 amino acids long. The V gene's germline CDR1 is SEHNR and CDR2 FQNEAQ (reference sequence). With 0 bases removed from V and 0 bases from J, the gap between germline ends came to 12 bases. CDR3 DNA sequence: TGTGCCAGCAGCTTAGCGTTGAGCGATCTAGCCAAAAACATTCAGTACTTC. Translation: CASSLALSDLAKNIQYF.

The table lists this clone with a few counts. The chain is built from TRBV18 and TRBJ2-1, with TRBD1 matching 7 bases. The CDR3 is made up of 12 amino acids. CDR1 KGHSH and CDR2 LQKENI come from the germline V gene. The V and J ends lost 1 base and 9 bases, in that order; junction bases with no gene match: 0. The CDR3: CASSPRDSEQFF. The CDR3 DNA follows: TGTGCCAGCTCACCACGGGACAGTGAGCAGTTCTTC.

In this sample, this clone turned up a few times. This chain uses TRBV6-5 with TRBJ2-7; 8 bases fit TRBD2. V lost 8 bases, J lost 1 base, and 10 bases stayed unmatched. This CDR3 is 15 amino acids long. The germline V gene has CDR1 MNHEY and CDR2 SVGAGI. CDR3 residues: CASVRLAGNSYEQYF. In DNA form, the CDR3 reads TGTGCCAGCGTACGCCTAGCGGGTAATTCCTACGAGCAGTACTTC.

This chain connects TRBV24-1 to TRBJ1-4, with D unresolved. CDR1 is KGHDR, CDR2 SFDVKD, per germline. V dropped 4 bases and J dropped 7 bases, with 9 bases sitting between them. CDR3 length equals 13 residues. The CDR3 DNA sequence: TGTGCCACCAGTGACTCGGGCGGTGAAAAACTGTTTTTT. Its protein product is CATSDSGGEKLFF.

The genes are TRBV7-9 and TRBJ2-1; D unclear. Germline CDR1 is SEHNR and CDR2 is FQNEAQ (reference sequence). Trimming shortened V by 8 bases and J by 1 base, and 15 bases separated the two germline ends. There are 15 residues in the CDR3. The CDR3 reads CASRGTGVSYNEQFF. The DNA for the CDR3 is TGTGCCAGCCGCGGAACTGGGGTGTCCTACAATGAGCAGTTCTTC. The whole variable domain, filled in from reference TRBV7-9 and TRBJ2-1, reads DTGVSQNPRHKITKRGQNVTFRCDPISEHNRLYWYRQTLGQGPEFLTYFQNEAQLEKSRLLSDRFSAERPKGSFSTLEIQRTEQGDSAMYLCASRGTGVSYNEQFFGPGTRLTVL.

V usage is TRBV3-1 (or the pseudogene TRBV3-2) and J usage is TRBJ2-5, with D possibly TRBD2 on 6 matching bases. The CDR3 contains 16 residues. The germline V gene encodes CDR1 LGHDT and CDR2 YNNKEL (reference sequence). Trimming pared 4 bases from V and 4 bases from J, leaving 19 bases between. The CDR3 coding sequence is TGTGCCAGCAGCCCAACACCTAGCGCCCGCGGAGAGACCCAGTACTTC. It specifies CASSPTPSARGETQYF.

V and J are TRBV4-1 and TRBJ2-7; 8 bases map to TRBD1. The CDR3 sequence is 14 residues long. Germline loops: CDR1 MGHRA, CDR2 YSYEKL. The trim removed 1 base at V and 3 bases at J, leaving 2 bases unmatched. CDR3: CASSQGQGFYEQYF. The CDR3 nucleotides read TGCGCCAGCAGCCAAGGACAGGGGTTCTACGAGCAGTACTTC.

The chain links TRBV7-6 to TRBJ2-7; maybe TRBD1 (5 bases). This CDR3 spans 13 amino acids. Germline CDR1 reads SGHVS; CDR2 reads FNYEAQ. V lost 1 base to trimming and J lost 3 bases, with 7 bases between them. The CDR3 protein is CASSLGGLYEQYF. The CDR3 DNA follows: TGTGCCAGCAGCTTAGGGGGCCTCTACGAGCAGTACTTC.

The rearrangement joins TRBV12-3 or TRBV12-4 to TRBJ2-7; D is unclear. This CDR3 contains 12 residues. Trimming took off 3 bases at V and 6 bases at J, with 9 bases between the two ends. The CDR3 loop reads CASSFLASEQYF. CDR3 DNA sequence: TGTGCCAGCAGTTTTCTGGCTAGCGAGCAGTACTTC.

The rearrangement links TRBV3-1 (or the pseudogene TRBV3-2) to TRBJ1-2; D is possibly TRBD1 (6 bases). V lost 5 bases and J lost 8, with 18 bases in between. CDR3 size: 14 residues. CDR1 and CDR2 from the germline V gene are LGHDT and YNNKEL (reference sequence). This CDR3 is CASSVGTTRRGYTF. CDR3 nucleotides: TGTGCCAGCAGCGTCGGGACAACGAGACGAGGCTACACCTTC.